The rows below give T cell receptor beta chains drawn from one sample of a study of cytotoxic CD8 clonotypes in ibrutinib-treated CLL. The repertoire was sequenced with immunoSEQ multiplex PCR; TCRdb's copy has only in-frame clones and lacks some. In the table there are about 57,000 clones, 55% to 65% of which are singletons. The sequencing used PBMCs, collected after 24 months of ibrutinib treatment. These receptors were obtained from a human donor with chronic lymphocytic leukemia. The CDR3 runs from the conserved cysteine through the conserved F or W. Each record gives: clone size, V gene, D gene, J gene, CDR3 protein, CDR3 DNA. D genes are given only for firm matches. Size values are once, few and many counts, or a class for expanded clones, and some rows have none.

>once|TRBV5-1|NA|TRBJ2-3
CASSLAHPGRTSTDTQYF
TGCGCCAGCAGCTTGGCTCACCCTGGGCGTACTAGCACAGATACGCAGTATTTT
>NA|TRBV15|TRBD1|TRBJ2-7
CATSRDRGTQYF
TGTGCCACCAGCAGGGACAGGGGGACGCAGTACTTC
>NA|TRBV19|NA|TRBJ1-2
CASSTNPSGTSNYGYTF
TGTGCCAGTAGTACCAACCCGTCCGGGACGTCAAACTATGGCTACACCTTC
>many|TRBV5-1|NA|TRBJ2-7
CASSLGDYEQYF
TGCGCCAGCAGCTTGGGCGACTACGAGCAGTACTTC
>NA|TRBV9|NA|TRBJ1-1
CASTRARGFTEAFF
TGTGCCAGCACACGTGCACGGGGGTTCACTGAAGCTTTCTTT
>NA|TRBV7-2|NA|TRBJ1-1
CASSFSRGLNTEAFF
TGTGCCAGCAGCTTCAGTAGGGGGTTGAACACTGAAGCTTTCTTT
>few|TRBV19|NA|TRBJ2-2
CASSPRQNTGELFF
TGTGCCAGTAGTCCCAGGCAGAACACCGGGGAGCTGTTTTTT
>NA|TRBV6-1|TRBD1|TRBJ2-3
CASGQGAPPDTQYF
TGTGCCAGCGGACAGGGGGCGCCCCCAGATACGCAGTATTTT
>NA|TRBV7-6|NA|TRBJ2-7
CASSLAPLYEQYF
TGTGCCAGCAGCTTAGCCCCCCTATACGAGCAGTACTTC
>NA|TRBV5-6|NA|TRBJ2-1
CASSRSDQENEQFF
TGTGCCAGCAGCCGTTCGGACCAGGAGAATGAGCAGTTCTTC
>NA|TRBV30|TRBD1|TRBJ1-6
CAWSRGGTGGNSPLHF
TGTGCCTGGAGCCGCGGTGGGACAGGAGGGAATTCACCCCTCCACTTT
>few|TRBV6-6|TRBD2|TRBJ2-7
CASSSAGGAPYEQYF
TGTGCCAGCAGTTCGGCGGGAGGGGCACCCTACGAGCAGTACTTC
>few|TRBV5-1|NA|TRBJ1-2
CASSPGRVNYTF
TGCGCCAGCAGCCCGGGACGGGTGAACTACACCTTC
>large|TRBV10-3|NA|TRBJ2-2
CAIRDNRHSELFF
TGTGCCATCAGGGACAACAGACATAGCGAGCTGTTTTTT
>NA|TRBV5-1|NA|TRBJ1-1
CASSLARRGWTEAFF
TGCGCCAGCAGCTTGGCCCGGAGGGGATGGACTGAAGCTTTCTTT
>NA|TRBV2|TRBD1|TRBJ2-7
CASSTRTGAYEQYF
TGTGCCAGCAGTACCCGGACAGGGGCGTACGAGCAGTACTTC
>NA|TRBV7-9|NA|TRBJ2-1
CASSLFVSGNEQFF
TGTGCCAGCAGCTTATTCGTAAGCGGCAATGAGCAGTTCTTC
>once|TRBV6-6|NA|TRBJ1-2
CASSRTRPYGYTF
TGTGCCAGCAGCCGGACCCGCCCTTATGGCTACACCTTC
>NA|TRBV15|NA|TRBJ1-1
CATSRGYRGTEAFF
TGTGCCACCAGCAGAGGATACCGCGGCACTGAAGCTTTCTTT
>once|TRBV7-9|NA|TRBJ2-1
CASSSPSTVSYNEQFF
TGTGCCAGCAGCTCTCCGTCGACAGTTTCCTACAATGAGCAGTTCTTC
>few|TRBV7-7|TRBD1|TRBJ2-7
CASSPGTGDEQYF
TGTGCCAGCAGCCCCGGGACAGGGGACGAGCAGTACTTC
>few|TRBV2|NA|TRBJ1-1
CASSVWNHNPEAFF
TGTGCCAGCAGTGTGTGGAACCATAATCCTGAAGCTTTCTTT
>NA|TRBV5-4|NA|TRBJ1-1
CASSFRLGNTEAFF
TGTGCCAGCAGCTTTCGGCTGGGGAACACTGAAGCTTTCTTT
>NA|TRBV6-5|TRBD2|TRBJ2-1
CASSPTGTSLLF
TGTGCCAGCAGCCCAACCGGGACTAGCCTCCTCTTC
>NA|TRBV10-3|NA|TRBJ2-2
CAISDYYALKGPNTGELFF
TGTGCCATCAGTGACTACTACGCCTTAAAGGGCCCGAACACCGGGGAGCTGTTTTTT
>few|TRBV29-1|TRBD2|TRBJ2-3
CSQRTSGVDTQYF
TGCAGTCAGCGGACTAGCGGGGTTGATACGCAGTATTTT
>NA|TRBV6-5|NA|TRBJ2-4
CASSSQGEGKNIQYF
TGTGCCAGCAGTTCTCAGGGCGAGGGCAAAAACATTCAGTACTTC
>once|TRBV6-5|NA|TRBJ2-2
CASRVGGPGELFF
TGTGCCAGCAGAGTCGGTGGGCCCGGGGAGCTGTTTTTT
>NA|TRBV6-5|TRBD1|TRBJ1-6
CASSHGTADNSPLHF
TGTGCCAGCAGTCATGGGACAGCAGATAATTCACCCCTCCACTTT
>NA|TRBV11-2|TRBD2|TRBJ2-7
CASSLGLAGVEQYF
TGTGCCAGCAGCTTAGGACTAGCGGGAGTCGAGCAGTACTTC
>many|TRBV19|NA|TRBJ2-4
CASSMGGRTTNIQYF
TGTGCCAGTAGTATGGGTGGGAGGACCACAAACATTCAGTACTTC
>NA|TRBV19|TRBD2|TRBJ2-1
CASSPGRLTYNEQFF
TGTGCCAGTAGTCCCGGGAGGCTCACCTACAATGAGCAGTTCTTC
>NA|TRBV19|NA|TRBJ2-3
CASKTESSTDTQYF
TGTGCCAGTAAGACAGAGTCTAGCACAGATACGCAGTATTTT
>few|TRBV21-1|NA|TRBJ2-7
CASSKARGGTADEQYF
TGTGCCAGCAGCAAAGCGAGGGGAGGTACCGCAGACGAGCAGTACTTC
>few|TRBV4-1|TRBD2|TRBJ2-7
CASSQTLAGVYEQYF
TGCGCCAGCAGCCAAACACTAGCGGGGGTGTACGAGCAGTACTTC
>NA|TRBV2|NA|TRBJ1-5
CASNPTGWRETQHF
TGTGCCAGCAATCCGACAGGCTGGAGGGAGACCCAGCATTTT
>few|TRBV28|NA|TRBJ1-5
CASSFPDRFQPQHF
TGTGCCAGCAGTTTCCCTGACAGGTTCCAGCCCCAGCATTTT
>NA|TRBV29-1|NA|TRBJ2-2
CSVGSGPVTGELFF
TGCAGCGTGGGATCAGGCCCGGTCACCGGGGAGCTGTTTTTT
>NA|TRBV5-1|NA|TRBJ2-5
CASSLAVGVQETQYF
TGCGCCAGCAGCCTCGCAGTGGGGGTCCAAGAGACCCAGTACTTC
>NA|TRBV9|TRBD2|TRBJ2-5
CASSSGASSGWETQYF
TGTGCCAGCAGCTCCGGTGCTTCTAGCGGGTGGGAGACCCAGTACTTC
>NA|TRBV6-5|NA|TRBJ1-5
CASSSTVSNQPQHF
TGTGCCAGCAGTTCGACAGTCAGCAATCAGCCCCAGCATTTT
>NA|TRBV7-7|TRBD1|TRBJ2-2
CASSSRQGETGELFF
TGTGCCAGCAGCTCGAGACAGGGTGAAACCGGGGAGCTGTTTTTT
>few|TRBV15|NA|TRBJ1-1
CATSRDFHAEAFF
TGTGCCACCAGCAGAGATTTTCACGCTGAAGCTTTCTTT
>few|TRBV30|NA|TRBJ1-3
CAWSDLGGSGNTIYF
TGTGCCTGGAGTGACCTGGGAGGCTCTGGAAACACCATATATTTT
>NA|TRBV7-9|TRBD1|TRBJ1-1
CASSVWTGMNTEAFF
TGTGCCAGCAGCGTATGGACAGGAATGAACACTGAAGCTTTCTTT
>NA|TRBV10-2|NA|TRBJ2-1
CASSDPDIAGWNEQFF
TGCGCCAGCAGTGACCCGGACATCGCCGGGTGGAATGAGCAGTTCTTC
>NA|TRBV7-2|NA|TRBJ2-5
CASTRRFQETQYF
TGTGCCAGTACCCGCCGCTTCCAAGAGACCCAGTACTTC
>NA|TRBV18|TRBD1|TRBJ1-1
CASSVDRGNTEAFF
TGTGCCAGCTCGGTCGACAGGGGAAATACTGAAGCTTTCTTT
>few|TRBV5-1|TRBD2|TRBJ2-5
CASSLGERELETQYF
TGCGCCAGCAGCTTGGGGGAGCGGGAGTTGGAGACCCAGTACTTC
>NA|TRBV7-7|NA|TRBJ2-7
CASSSDSGEQYF
TGTGCCAGCAGCTCGGATTCGGGAGAGCAGTACTTC
>NA|TRBV6-5|NA|TRBJ2-5
CASSSLQGQETQYF
TGTGCCAGCAGTTCTTTACAGGGCCAAGAGACCCAGTACTTC
>many|TRBV29-1|NA|TRBJ2-6
CSVRDPGANVLTF
TGCAGCGTCAGGGACCCTGGGGCCAACGTCCTGACTTTC
>NA|TRBV5-1|NA|TRBJ1-1
CASSWARGYTEAFF
TGCGCCAGCAGCTGGGCCCGGGGGTACACTGAAGCTTTCTTT
>NA|TRBV6-1|NA|TRBJ2-2
CASSEDSPDTGELFF
TGTGCCAGCAGTGAAGACTCACCAGACACCGGGGAGCTGTTTTTT
>few|TRBV6-5|TRBD1|TRBJ2-7
CASSWGTGGEQYF
TGTGCCAGCAGTTGGGGGACAGGCGGCGAGCAGTACTTC
>NA|TRBV6-1|NA|TRBJ1-5
CASSNGGNSNQPQHF
TGTGCCAGCAGTAACGGAGGGAATAGCAATCAGCCCCAGCATTTT
>NA|TRBV5-5|NA|TRBJ1-2
CASSSSDGTHYGYTF
TGTGCCAGCAGCTCATCAGACGGAACCCACTATGGCTACACCTTC